This T cell receptor (beta chain) was sequenced for a study of cytomegalovirus exposure and HLA in healthy donors. CDR3 size: 16 residues. With V trimmed by 4 bases and J by 4 bases, 12 bases remained unmatched. Per germline, CDR1 SEHNR and CDR2 FQNEAQ (reference sequence). PCR was performed using 60 Vbeta and 13 Jbeta primers. Profiling relied on immunoSEQ multiplex PCR, and the TCRdb table lists in-frame clones only, not all of them. The table shows roughly 150,000 clones, with 80% to 85% occurring only once. Points from the study as a whole: Analyses of presence/absence relied on an assumption of roughly uniform sequencing depth across donors. No immune exposure information besides CMV serostatus was available. Sequence variants that were highly shared formed a cluster that was likely a sequencing artifact.

On this clone itself: Its antigen is unknown.

The J gene is TRBJ1-2, the V gene TRBV7-9; 7 nucleotides match TRBD1. Source material: PBMCs. The TCR was taken from a male donor in good health and CMV-seropositive. The CDR3 here is CASSSSTGVVRYGYTF. The CDR3 coding sequence is TGTGCCAGCAGCTCATCAACAGGGGTGGTACGCTATGGCTACACCTTC.